These 31 T cell receptor beta chains were sequenced from one sample in a study of blood T cell repertoires in COVID-19. Generated by immunoSEQ multiplex PCR, the TCRdb table keeps only in-frame clones and is missing some. This table has about 100,000 clones, around four fifths appearing once. Specimen: peripheral blood. The receptors shown here come from a woman in her 70s with acute or convalescent COVID-19.

V gene TRBV3-1 (or the pseudogene TRBV3-2) combines with J gene TRBJ1-2; possibly TRBD1 for D (6 bases). The CDR3 is 13 residues long. The V end was cut by 3 bases, the J end by 6 bases, with 11 bases between. Per the germline V gene, CDR1 is LGHDT and CDR2 is YNNKEL (reference sequence). CDR3 amino acids: CASSHHTGNGYTF. The CDR3, as DNA: TGTGCCAGCAGCCATCACACAGGGAATGGCTACACCTTC.

A few counts support this clone. The J gene is TRBJ1-5, the V gene TRBV2, with 7 positions matching TRBD1. The CDR3 length is 15 residues. The J segment lost 6 bases and the V segment lost 6 bases, leaving 11 bases of the junction unmatched. Germline V lookup: CDR1 SNHLY, CDR2 FYNNEI. The CDR3 DNA sequence: TGTGCCAGCAGCACAGGGGCCTCACCGGGTCAGCCCCAGCATTTT. It translates to CASSTGASPGQPQHF.

The chain has TRBV2 and TRBJ1-6; 12 nucleotides match TRBD1. CDR1 SNHLY and CDR2 FYNNEI come from the germline V gene. V was pared by 5 bases and J by 10 bases, with 6 bases of the junction left unmatched. The CDR3 extends over 15 amino acids. CDR3 loop: CASSQGQGARSPLHF. The CDR3 nucleotides are TGTGCCAGCAGTCAGGGACAGGGGGCGAGGTCACCCCTCCACTTT. The full variable domain, completed using reference TRBV2 and TRBJ1-6, is EPEVTQTPSHQVTQMGQEVILRCVPISNHLYFYWYRQILGQKVEFLVSFYNNEISEKSEIFDDQFSVERPDGSNFTLKIRSTKLEDSAMYFCASSQGQGARSPLHFGNGTRLTVT.

This clone was detected only a few times. V and J are TRBV5-4 and TRBJ1-2, with a tentative D call TRBD1 (6 bases). Trimming removed 4 bases at V and 4 bases at J, with 11 bases between. CDR3 length equals 13 residues. Germline V gives CDR1 SGHNT, CDR2 YYREEE (reference sequence). CDR3 nucleotides: TGTGCCAGCAGCGCACAGGGTCTCTATGGCTACACCTTC. Translating gives CASSAQGLYGYTF.

The chain uses TRBV2 and TRBJ1-2; no firm D call. Trimming took 4 bases from V and 3 from J, leaving 6 bases between them. The CDR3 extends over 12 amino acids. Germline values: CDR1 SNHLY, CDR2 FYNNEI. In DNA form, the CDR3 reads TGTGCCAGCAGTGCCAGATACTATGGCTACACCTTC. This gives the protein CASSARYYGYTF.

This chain uses TRBV6-5 with TRBJ2-5; no definite D call. V lost 6 bases and J 5 bases, leaving 10 bases between the germline ends. From germline, CDR1 is MNHEY and CDR2 SVGAGI. This CDR3 has 12 amino acids. The CDR3 DNA follows: TGTGCCAGCAGCCCCGCCCGGGAGACCCAGTACTTC. Protein product: CASSPARETQYF.

This chain joins TRBV19 and TRBJ1-6; TRBD1 matches at 11 bases. V lost 10 bases and J lost 5; bases outside the gene matches: 4. The CDR3 runs 14 residues. Germline V CDR1 and CDR2: LNHDA, SQIVND (reference sequence). CDR3 DNA sequence: TGTGCCACTCGGACAGGGGGCAATAATTCACCCCTCCACTTT. It is translated as CATRTGGNNSPLHF.

V and J are TRBV5-1 and TRBJ2-2, with D maybe TRBD1 (6 bases). Germline assignment: CDR1 SGHRS and CDR2 YFSETQ. Trimming removed 4 bases from V and 1 base from J, with 14 bases in between. CDR3 size: 16 residues. CDR3 region: CASSRAGDGNTGELFF. The CDR3 DNA follows: TGCGCCAGCAGCCGGGCAGGGGATGGGAACACCGGGGAGCTGTTTTTT.

This clone has a handful of counts. The chain uses TRBV7-2 and TRBJ2-1; D call uncertain. Between the trimmed V and J ends, which lost 5 bases and 2 bases, there was a span of 7 bases. The CDR3 totals 13 residues. CDR1 and CDR2 (germline): SGHTA, FQGNSA. CDR3 loop: CASSPPAYNEQFF. CDR3 DNA: TGTGCCAGCAGCCCCCCCGCCTACAATGAGCAGTTCTTC.

The rearrangement links TRBV9 to TRBJ1-2; D might be TRBD1 (5 bases). The germline gives CDR1 SGDLS, CDR2 YYNGEE. The CDR3 length is 15 residues. Trimming removed 0 bases from V and 1 base from J, with 10 bases in between. The CDR3 protein is CASSVAAGNNYGYTF. In DNA, the CDR3 is TGTGCCAGCAGCGTAGCGGCAGGGAATAACTATGGCTACACCTTC.

The chain joins TRBV7-9 to TRBJ1-2; TRBD1 matches at 8 bases. Per germline, CDR1 SEHNR and CDR2 FQNEAQ (reference sequence). The CDR3 contains 13 residues. V lost 4 bases to trimming and J lost 6 bases; unmatched junction nucleotides: 4. The CDR3 DNA sequence: TGTGCCAGCAGCTCCGAACAGGGGGATGGCTACACCTTC. Protein: CASSSEQGDGYTF.

The chain couples TRBV19 to TRBJ2-5; 10 bases map to TRBD1. Losses at the gene ends were 6 bases for V and 4 bases for J; bases not matched to a gene: 8. Germline V CDR1 and CDR2: LNHDA, SQIVND (reference sequence). There are 15 residues in the CDR3. The CDR3 sequence is CASRPPGQGPETQYF. CDR3 DNA: TGTGCCAGTAGACCACCGGGACAGGGGCCAGAGACCCAGTACTTC.

The chain combines TRBV5-1 with TRBJ2-3; no definite D call. This CDR3 comprises 13 residues. The V end was cut by 0 bases, the J end by 4 bases, with 6 bases between. Germline CDR1 SGHRS, CDR2 YFSETQ. The DNA for the CDR3 is TGCGCCAGCAGCTTGGTCCCGGCAGATACGCAGTATTTT. Its protein is CASSLVPADTQYF.

With regard to this clone: Other DNA sequences in the sample encode the same CDR3. This sequence joins TRBV5-1 and TRBJ2-2; TRBD1 aligns across 11 bases. Germline loops: CDR1 SGHRS, CDR2 YFSETQ. The CDR3 sequence is 15 residues long. V was clipped by 4 bases and J by 5 bases; unmatched bases: 4. Here the CDR3 DNA reads TGCGCCAGCAGCCCGGGACAGGGGGGGACCGGGGAGCTGTTTTTT. Amino acid sequence: CASSPGQGGTGELFF.

This rearrangement joins TRBV19 to TRBJ1-2; 7 bases are a match to TRBD1. The J segment lost 5 bases and the V segment lost 5 bases, leaving 5 bases of the junction unmatched. The CDR3 runs to 13 residues. Germline V gene lookup returns CDR1 LNHDA and CDR2 SQIVND (reference sequence). CDR3 DNA sequence: TGTGCCAGTAGTCAAAGGGGGCTATATGGCTACACCTTC. This gives the protein CASSQRGLYGYTF.

The chain couples TRBV30 to TRBJ1-6; 8 bases fit TRBD1. From germline, CDR1 is GTSNPN and CDR2 SVGIG (reference sequence). This CDR3 has 14 residues. Trimming cost V 2 bases and J 8 bases; bases outside gene matches: 5. The DNA for the CDR3 is TGTGCCTGGAGTTTCGGACAGGGAGATTCACCCCTCCACTTT. Its protein product is CAWSFGQGDSPLHF.

Worth noting for this clone: Sequence at one end of the junction differs from germline and may be a read error. The chain joins TRBV19 to TRBJ2-3; maybe TRBD2 (7 bases). The length of the CDR3 is 15 residues. Germline lookup yields CDR1 LNHDA and CDR2 SQIVND (reference sequence). The CDR3 loop reads CASRYRGALADAQYF. The DNA of the CDR3 is TGTGCCAGTAGGTATCGGGGGGCTTTGGCAGATGCGCAGTATTTT.

This clone has only one observation. The chain has TRBV7-2 and TRBJ1-6; unclear D gene. V lost 3 bases and J lost 6, with 3 bases in between. Germline V CDR1 and CDR2: SGHTA, FQGNSA. This CDR3 spans 12 amino acids. CDR3 residues: CASSFSNSPLHF. The CDR3 DNA is TGTGCCAGCAGCTTCTCTAATTCACCCCTCCACTTT.

The rearrangement joins TRBV5-1 to TRBJ2-3; the match to TRBD1 covers 9 bases. With V trimmed by 3 bases and J by 4 bases, 9 bases remained unmatched. Germline loops: CDR1 SGHRS, CDR2 YFSETQ. The CDR3 is made up of 16 amino acids. The chain's CDR3 is CASSWEGQGTPDTQYF. CDR3 nucleotide sequence: TGCGCCAGCAGCTGGGAGGGACAGGGTACCCCAGATACGCAGTATTTT.

V gene TRBV7-2 combines with J gene TRBJ2-2, with D perhaps matching TRBD2 (5 bases). Germline V gene sequence: CDR1 SGHTA, CDR2 FQGNSA. The CDR3 sequence is 13 residues long. Trimming removed 1 base at V and 8 bases at J, with 8 bases between. CDR3 nucleotides: TGTGCCAGCAGCTTAGGGGTAGCGGGGGAGCTGTTTTTT. Encoded protein: CASSLGVAGELFF.

The chain joins TRBV7-3 to TRBJ1-6; D not certain. With 2 bases removed from V and 9 bases from J, the gap between germline ends came to 14 bases. The CDR3 runs to 15 residues. CDR1 SGHTA and CDR2 FQGTGA come from the germline V gene. CDR3 nucleotides: TGTGCCAGCAGCTTAGACCCAGGCTCCGGTTCACCCCTCCACTTT. Protein product: CASSLDPGSGSPLHF.

This clone was picked up a small number of times. In nucleotides, the CDR3 is TGTGCCAGCAGTCTCCGCAGGGCGGATGAGCAGTTCTTC. This gives the protein CASSLRRADEQFF. The chain combines TRBV6-5 with TRBJ2-1; D might be TRBD1 (5 bases). Trimming took 5 bases from V and 8 from J, leaving 13 bases between them. Per the germline V gene, CDR1 is MNHEY and CDR2 is SVGAGI. The CDR3 has 13 residues.

The CDR3 DNA reads as TGTGCCAGCAGTGAAGGCCGGGACACTGAAGCTTTCTTT. Its protein is CASSEGRDTEAFF. The genes are TRBV6-1 and TRBJ1-1; no definite D call. The CDR3 has 13 residues. The V gene's germline CDR1 is MNHNS and CDR2 SASEGT. Trimming removed 1 base at V and 3 bases at J, with 6 bases between.

The rearrangement links TRBV5-1 to TRBJ1-3, with TRBD1 identical over 7 bases. CDR1 SGHRS and CDR2 YFSETQ come from the germline V gene. The CDR3 has 17 amino acids. Trimming cost V 3 bases and J 4 bases; bases outside gene matches: 13. The CDR3 spells CASSSEQGWKAGNTIYF. DNA for the CDR3: TGCGCCAGCAGCTCGGAACAGGGGTGGAAAGCCGGAAACACCATATATTTT.

This clone was observed a handful of times. The chain recombines TRBV6-1 with TRBJ1-4; D remains ambiguous. CDR3 length: 13 amino acids. Germline V CDR1 and CDR2: MNHNS, SASEGT. The V gene lost 2 bases and the J gene lost 7 bases, with 8 bases spanning the gap. Here the CDR3 DNA reads TGTGCCAGCAGTGAACCGGGAGGTGAAAAACTGTTTTTT. Residues: CASSEPGGEKLFF.

The chain joins TRBV19 to TRBJ2-3; D may be TRBD2 (6 bases). Germline loops: CDR1 LNHDA, CDR2 SQIVND (reference sequence). Deletions cut 5 bases from V and 0 bases from J, with 12 bases between. The CDR3 is 15 amino acids. The CDR3 DNA reads as TGTGCCAGTAGTGGAGGGGTTAGAAGCACAGATACGCAGTATTTT. Protein: CASSGGVRSTDTQYF.

The rearrangement links TRBV19 to TRBJ2-5, with 7 positions matching TRBD1. This CDR3 region has 14 residues. Losses at the gene ends were 6 bases for V and 4 bases for J; bases not matched to a gene: 8. Germline V gene data show CDR1 as LNHDA and CDR2 as SQIVND (reference sequence). Here the CDR3 DNA reads TGTGCCAGTAGGACCGGACCAGGGGGAGAGACCCAGTACTTC. It encodes CASRTGPGGETQYF.

The V and J genes are TRBV5-1 and TRBJ1-5; the D gene is possibly TRBD1 (6 bases). Deletions cut 2 bases from V and 7 bases from J, with 10 bases between. CDR1 and CDR2 (germline): SGHRS, YFSETQ. The CDR3 runs to 13 residues. CDR3 protein: CASSLEQGQPQHF. CDR3 coding DNA: TGCGCCAGCAGCTTAGAGCAGGGGCAGCCCCAGCATTTT.

This clone was counted a single time. V gene TRBV9 combines with J gene TRBJ1-2, with TRBD1 identical over 7 bases. The CDR3 is 14 residues long. The germline V gene encodes CDR1 SGDLS and CDR2 YYNGEE. Trimming at V came to 4 bases and at J to 8 bases, leaving 11 bases not matched to a gene. CDR3 coding DNA: TGTGCCAGCAGCCCAGGATTGGACAGGAGGGGCTACACCTTC. It codes for CASSPGLDRRGYTF. The whole variable domain, remainder taken from reference TRBV9 and TRBJ1-2, is DSGVTQTPKHLITATGQRVTLRCSPRSGDLSVYWYQQSLDQGLQFLIQYYNGEERAKGNILERFSAQQFPDLHSELNLSSLELGDSALYFCASSPGLDRRGYTFGSGTRLTVV.

The rearrangement links TRBV19 to TRBJ2-5; no reliable D call. Germline V CDR1 and CDR2: LNHDA, SQIVND (reference sequence). The ends were cut back, 5 bases at V and 4 bases at J, with 11 bases in the middle. This CDR3 contains 13 residues. As DNA, the CDR3 is TGTGCCAGTAGTGCCGCGTCTCTAGAGACCCAGTACTTC. This encodes CASSAASLETQYF.

The chain joins TRBV18 to TRBJ1-1; perhaps TRBD1 as D (5 bases). Trimming cost V 7 bases and J 0 bases, with 21 bases left between them. The germline V gene encodes CDR1 KGHSH and CDR2 LQKENI. The CDR3 sequence is 17 residues long. This CDR3 is CASYPSGGEAVNTEAFF. In DNA, the CDR3 is TGTGCCAGCTACCCTTCGGGAGGGGAGGCGGTGAACACTGAAGCTTTCTTT.